This TCR beta chain was obtained from a study of cytomegalovirus exposure and HLA in healthy donors. PCR primers comprised 60 Vbeta and 13 Jbeta primers. The method was immunoSEQ multiplex PCR; TCRdb's version includes in-frame clones alone and lacks a portion of them. This table has approximately 150,000 clones, 72% appearing once. CDR1 SNHLY and CDR2 FYNNEI come from the germline V gene. The length of the CDR3 is 14 residues. With 6 bases clipped from V and 1 base from J, the junction kept 2 bases outside the gene matches. Sequenced material: PBMCs. The chain couples TRBV2 to TRBJ2-7, with 11 bases that match TRBD1. The TCR originated in a human donor in good health. The CDR3 here is CASSWDRGSYEQYF. DNA of the CDR3: TGTGCCAGCAGCTGGGACAGGGGGTCCTACGAGCAGTACTTC.